The sequence of this T cell receptor (delta chain) was determined in a study of γδ T cells in repeated Plasmodium falciparum infection. Study details: Malaria-naive adults were infected with P. falciparum NF54 four times over around 640 days. Samples were taken at baseline, before some infections, and 21 days after each.

For this clone: The protein TCRdb lists belongs to a much larger clone and differs from this DNA's translation at residue 14, which points to a read error; the protein shown is made from the DNA.

Germline-derived CDR1 and CDR2 are TVYSNPD and GDNSRS (reference sequence). The CDR3 length is 15 residues. TCRdb ran CATT on the multiplex PCR reads. The data contain around 89,000 delta-chain clones, under 1.5% of them singletons. Vgamma9/Vdelta2+ and Vdelta2-negative gammadelta T cells were flow-sorted from PBMC for bulk sequencing. Sequencing was performed on gamma-delta T cells from blood. This sequence was found in a pool of human donors (malaria-infected and uninfected, not separated). This sequence joins TRDV3 and TRDJ1; no reliable D call. In DNA form, the CDR3 reads TGTGCCCACTACGATGGGTGGAGGAGAACCGATAAACTCACCTTT. This translates into CAHYDGWRRTDKLTF.